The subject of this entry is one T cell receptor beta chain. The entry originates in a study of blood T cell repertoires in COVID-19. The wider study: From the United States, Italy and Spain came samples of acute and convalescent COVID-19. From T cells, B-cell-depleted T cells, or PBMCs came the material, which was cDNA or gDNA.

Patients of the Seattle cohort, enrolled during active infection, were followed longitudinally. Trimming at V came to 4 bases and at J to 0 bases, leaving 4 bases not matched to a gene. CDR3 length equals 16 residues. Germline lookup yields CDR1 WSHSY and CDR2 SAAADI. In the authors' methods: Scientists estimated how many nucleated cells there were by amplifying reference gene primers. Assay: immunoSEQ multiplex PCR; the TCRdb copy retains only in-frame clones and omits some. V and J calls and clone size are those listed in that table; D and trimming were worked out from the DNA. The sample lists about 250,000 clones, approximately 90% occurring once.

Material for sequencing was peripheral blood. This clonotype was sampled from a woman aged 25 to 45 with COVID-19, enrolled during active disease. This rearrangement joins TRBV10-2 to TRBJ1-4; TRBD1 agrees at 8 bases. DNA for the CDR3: TGCGCCAGCAGTGCCGGGACAGGTTCAACTAATGAAAAACTGTTTTTT. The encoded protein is CASSAGTGSTNEKLFF.